A single T cell receptor beta chain is shown here with its context. This sample was taken from a study of blood T cell repertoires in COVID-19. The V segment lost 4 bases and the J segment 2 bases; nucleotides outside the gene matches: 8. Germline V CDR1 and CDR2: SGHNT, YYREEE (reference sequence). The CDR3 is 16 residues long. In the original analysis: For nucleated cells, counts were estimated from reference gene primer amplification. The repertoire was sequenced with immunoSEQ multiplex PCR; TCRdb's copy has only in-frame clones and lacks some. V, J and clone size are those of that table, while D and trimming were read from the DNA. The table records 170,000 or so clones, approximately 80% of them present only once.

The chain employs TRBV5-4 and TRBJ1-1, with 10 bases lining up with TRBD1. This sequence was found in a woman aged 55-70 years with acute or convalescent COVID-19. The source material was peripheral blood. The CDR3 DNA reads TGTGCCAGCAGCCCCCGGGACAGGGGATCCAACACTGAAGCTTTCTTT. Translating it yields CASSPRDRGSNTEAFF.